This paragraph reports one T cell receptor (beta chain). The data were obtained in a study of blood T cells in healthy people across ages. Germline CDR1 is SQVTM and CDR2 is ANQGSEA. The CDR3 sequence is 14 residues long. A second 7 to 11 cycle PCR used barcoded and J-beta primers. TCRdb reprocessed the 5' RACE reads via MiXCR and lists one record per CDR3 protein. The data hold fewer than 1 million distinct CDR3 sequences, with under 45% observed a single time. The V gene is TRBV29-1, the J gene TRBJ2-1; TRBD1 matches at 9 bases. The assigned J gene may be wrong: the sequence end matches TRBJ2-7 better. The TCR sequence derives from a man between 60 and 75 years old in good health. Sequencing was done on a sample of blood. Here the CDR3 DNA reads TGCAGCGCCGGGGACAGGGCCTCCTACAATGAGCAGTACTTC. Translated, it gives CSAGDRASYNEQYF.